This T cell receptor beta chain was observed in a study of graft-versus-host responses after intestinal transplantation (dated by TCRdb to the early 2020s). Regarding the study in general: The transplants that recipients received were multivisceral, liver-intestinal, or isolated intestinal. All recipients received anti-thymocyte globulin induction followed by maintenance tacrolimus and steroids for two to four years. After intestinal transplantation, graft-versus-host and host-versus-graft alloreactive T cell clones in the graft, circulation and bone marrow were tracked using bulk TCR-beta CDR3 sequencing. Alloreactive clones were identified by sequencing pre-transplant mixed lymphocyte reaction products and comparing these products with unstimulated pre-transplant donor and recipient T cells. Donor T cell macrochimerism was defined as a peak of at least 4% donor T cells among recipient peripheral blood mononuclear cells. Rather than going through the commercial service, samples from a few later patients were sequenced in-house on an Illumina MiSeq and processed with MiXCR. A cohort of some 24 intestinal transplant recipients, including one retransplant, was enrolled, and 3 patients lacking pretransplant specimens were excluded. The study at large found these results: Early after transplant, peak levels of circulating GvH clones were associated with declines in HvG clones. The conclusions were limited by the relatively low number and heterogeneity of the intestinal transplant patients. Patients with donor T cell macrochimerism had high GvH to HvG T cell clonal ratios in their allografts. GvH clones turned up in recipient bone marrow, with some appearing earlier in ileal mucosa or blood, a pattern consistent with an intestinal mucosal origin.

This specimen's time point label, interpreted: cells obtained before transplantation from donor or recipient. CD3+CD4+ and CD3+CD8+ populations were FACS-sorted from unstimulated pre-transplant donor and recipient cells taken from spleen or lymph nodes. Concerning this clone: The antigen this receptor binds is unknown. No much larger clone exists at a distance of one base, and base qualities are not known.

Trimming leaves V shorter by 0 bases and J shorter by 8 bases, with the junction holding 5 bases beyond the gene matches. As encoded in the germline V gene (reference sequence), CDR1 is SEHNR while CDR2 is FQNEAQ. The cysteine opens and the phenylalanine closes a CDR3 of 15 amino acids. Only the CDR3 portion is preserved as DNA: 45 bases, with reading frame beginning at the first base. Receptor amplification or capture employed the immunoSEQ multiplex PCR assay. For most patients, genomic DNA was isolated with the Qiagen DNeasy Blood and Tissue Kit and shipped frozen to Adaptive Biotechnologies for TCR sequencing. High-throughput TCR-beta CDR3 sequencing of genomic DNA from most patients was performed by Adaptive Biotechnologies. In the paper's pipeline: TCR sequencing data for around 19 patients were retrieved from Adaptive's ImmunoSEQ software; a few other patients were processed with MiXCR and VDJtools. CD4 versus CD8 sorting errors were corrected by removing sequences found in both subsets at a frequency ratio below 5:1. CDR3 nucleotide sequences shared between donor and recipient were removed because their origin could not be assigned. At least 2-fold expansion over unstimulated cells and a minimum CFSE-low frequency of 0.002% (template counts) or 0.001% (read counts) were required for clones to be classified as alloreactive. Mappable clones were those detected in sequenced pre-transplant spleen, lymph node, or MLR CFSE-low populations of the donor or recipient. Cumulative frequency of alloreactive clones was calculated as a percentage of all sequences weighted by copy number. TCRdb mirrors the immuneACCESS table, restricted to in-frame sequences. Some clones are absent from its copies; in checked studies, under half trace to an unresolved V gene, and the reason for the others is unknown. That table supplies the V and J calls and clone size; D and trimming were determined from the DNA. The sample table contains 80,000 to 100,000 clones; only one count was recorded for 85% to 95% of them. About 0.062% of the sample is in the top ten clones.

The sequenced sample was unstimulated CD8+ T cells sorted from spleen or lymph node cells, obtained before transplant. This TCR derives from a human donor who was the organ donor for an intestinal transplant. This receptor chain uses TRBV7-9 and TRBJ2-2, and 8 junction bases match TRBD2. The bases read TGTGCCAGCAGCTTAGCTAGCGGGAAGTTTGGGGAGCTGTTTTTT. The encoded protein is CASSLASGKFGELFF.